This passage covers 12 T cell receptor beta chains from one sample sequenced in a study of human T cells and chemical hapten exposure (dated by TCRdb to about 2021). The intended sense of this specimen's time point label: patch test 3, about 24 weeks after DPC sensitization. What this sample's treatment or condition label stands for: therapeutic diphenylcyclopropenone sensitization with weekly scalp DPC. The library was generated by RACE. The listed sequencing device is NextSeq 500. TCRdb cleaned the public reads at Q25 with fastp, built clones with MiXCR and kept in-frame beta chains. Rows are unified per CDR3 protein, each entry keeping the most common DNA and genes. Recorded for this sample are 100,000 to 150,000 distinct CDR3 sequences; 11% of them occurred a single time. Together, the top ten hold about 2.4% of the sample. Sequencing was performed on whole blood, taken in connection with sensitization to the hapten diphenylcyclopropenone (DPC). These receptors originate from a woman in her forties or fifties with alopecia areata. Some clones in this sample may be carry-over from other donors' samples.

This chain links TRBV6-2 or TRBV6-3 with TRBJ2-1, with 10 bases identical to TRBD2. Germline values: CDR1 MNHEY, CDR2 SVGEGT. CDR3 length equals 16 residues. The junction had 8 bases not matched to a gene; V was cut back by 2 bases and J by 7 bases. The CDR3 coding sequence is TGTGCCAGCAGTTACCCTACCCAGCGGGGGGGGAATGAGCAGTTCTTC. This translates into CASSYPTQRGGNEQFF.

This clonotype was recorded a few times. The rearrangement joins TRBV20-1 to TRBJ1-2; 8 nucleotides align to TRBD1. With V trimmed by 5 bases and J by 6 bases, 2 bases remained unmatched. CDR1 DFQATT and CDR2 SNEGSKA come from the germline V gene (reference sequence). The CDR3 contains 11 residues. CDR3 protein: CSAWTGNGYTF. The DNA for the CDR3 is TGCAGTGCTTGGACAGGGAATGGCTACACCTTC.

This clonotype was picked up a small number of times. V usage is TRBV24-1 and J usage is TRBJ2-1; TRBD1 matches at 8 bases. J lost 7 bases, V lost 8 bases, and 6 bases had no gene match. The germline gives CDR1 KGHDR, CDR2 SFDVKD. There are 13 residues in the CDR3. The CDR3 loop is CATKTGGGNEQFF. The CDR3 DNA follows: TGTGCCACCAAAACAGGGGGTGGAAATGAGCAGTTCTTC.

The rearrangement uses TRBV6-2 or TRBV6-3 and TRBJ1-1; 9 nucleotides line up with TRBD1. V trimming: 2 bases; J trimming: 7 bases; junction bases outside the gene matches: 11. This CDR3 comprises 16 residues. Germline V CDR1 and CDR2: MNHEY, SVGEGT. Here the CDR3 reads CASSYLRQGEAFEAFF. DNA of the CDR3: TGTGCCAGCAGTTACCTCAGACAGGGGGAGGCTTTTGAAGCTTTCTTT.

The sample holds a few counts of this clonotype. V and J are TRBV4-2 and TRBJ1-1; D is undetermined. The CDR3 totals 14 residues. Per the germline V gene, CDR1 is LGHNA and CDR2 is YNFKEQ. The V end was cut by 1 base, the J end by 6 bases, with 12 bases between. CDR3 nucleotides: TGTGCCAGCAGCCAAGGTGGAGGGTCGCCTGAAGCTTTCTTT. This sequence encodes CASSQGGGSPEAFF.

CDR3 residues: CAISESGDTEAFF. CDR3 nucleotides: TGTGCCATCAGTGAGTCCGGGGACACTGAAGCTTTCTTT. The V gene is TRBV10-3, the J gene TRBJ1-1; no firm D call. This CDR3 comprises 13 residues. V lost 0 bases, J lost 3 bases, and 5 bases lay in between. Per the germline V gene, CDR1 is ENHRY and CDR2 is SYGVKD.

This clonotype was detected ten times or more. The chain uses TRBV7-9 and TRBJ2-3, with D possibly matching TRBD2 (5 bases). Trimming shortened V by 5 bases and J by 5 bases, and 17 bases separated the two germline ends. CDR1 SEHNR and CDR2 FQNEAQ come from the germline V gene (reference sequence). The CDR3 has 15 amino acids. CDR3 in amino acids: CASSPSGSEEDTQYF. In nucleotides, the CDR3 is TGTGCCAGCAGCCCCTCAGGTAGCGAGGAAGATACGCAGTATTTT.

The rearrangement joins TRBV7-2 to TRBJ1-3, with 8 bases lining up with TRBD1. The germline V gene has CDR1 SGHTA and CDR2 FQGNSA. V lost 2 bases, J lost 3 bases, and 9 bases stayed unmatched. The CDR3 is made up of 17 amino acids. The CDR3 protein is CASSLSPGGLCGNTIYF. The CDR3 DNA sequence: TGTGCCAGCAGCTTAAGTCCAGGGGGCTTGTGTGGAAACACCATATATTTT.

The CDR3 here is CASRPSTGLRETQYF. The CDR3 DNA is TGTGCCAGCAGACCTTCGACAGGACTGAGGGAGACCCAGTACTTC. The V call is TRBV28, the J call TRBJ2-5; perhaps TRBD1 as D (6 bases). The CDR3 totals 15 residues. Germline V gene sequence: CDR1 MDHEN, CDR2 SYDVKM. V was clipped by 6 bases and J by 5 bases, with 19 bases between them.

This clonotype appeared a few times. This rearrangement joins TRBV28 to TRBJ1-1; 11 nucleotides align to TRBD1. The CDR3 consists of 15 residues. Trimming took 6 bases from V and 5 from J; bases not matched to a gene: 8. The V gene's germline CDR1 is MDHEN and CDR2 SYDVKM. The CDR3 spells CASSPNRDRGTEAFF. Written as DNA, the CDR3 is TGTGCCAGCAGCCCTAACCGGGACAGGGGGACTGAAGCTTTCTTT.

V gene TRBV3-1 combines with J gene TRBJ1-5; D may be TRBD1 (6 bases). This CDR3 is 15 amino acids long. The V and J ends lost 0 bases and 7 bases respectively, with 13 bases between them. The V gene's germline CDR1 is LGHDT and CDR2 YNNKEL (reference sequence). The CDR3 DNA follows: TGTGCCAGCAGCCAAGATGGGGCAGGGGCACAGCCCCAGCATTTT. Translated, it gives CASSQDGAGAQPQHF.

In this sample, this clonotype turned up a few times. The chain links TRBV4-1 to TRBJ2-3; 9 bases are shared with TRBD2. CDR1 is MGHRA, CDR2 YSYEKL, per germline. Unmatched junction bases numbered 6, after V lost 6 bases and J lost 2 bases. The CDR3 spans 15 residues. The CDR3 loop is CASSPSGTFTDTQYF. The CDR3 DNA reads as TGCGCCAGCAGTCCTAGCGGGACATTCACAGATACGCAGTATTTT.